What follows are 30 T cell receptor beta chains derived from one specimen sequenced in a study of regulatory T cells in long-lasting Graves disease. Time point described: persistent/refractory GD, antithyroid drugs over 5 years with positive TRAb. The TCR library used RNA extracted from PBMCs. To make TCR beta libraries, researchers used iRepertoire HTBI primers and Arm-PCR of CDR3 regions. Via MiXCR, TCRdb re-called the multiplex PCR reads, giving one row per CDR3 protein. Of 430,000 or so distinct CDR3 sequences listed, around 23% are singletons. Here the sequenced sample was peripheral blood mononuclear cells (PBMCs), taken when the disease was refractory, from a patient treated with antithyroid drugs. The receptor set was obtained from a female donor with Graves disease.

CDR3 sequence reads: CASSILGRENSPLHF. In nucleotides, the CDR3 is TGTGCCAGTAGTATCTTAGGCAGGGAGAATTCACCCCTCCACTTT. The chain carries TRBV19 and TRBJ1-6; perhaps TRBD1 as D (5 bases). Germline V gives CDR1 LNHDA, CDR2 SQIVND (reference sequence). V was shortened by 3 bases and J by 7 bases, with 13 bases between the two germline ends. The length of the CDR3 is 15 residues.

The CDR3 spells CASSSPSVGRYEQYF. CDR3 bases: TGTGCCAGCAGTTCTCCTTCTGTCGGGAGGTACGAGCAGTACTTC. The chain employs TRBV27 and TRBJ2-7, with 7 bases aligning to TRBD2. This CDR3 has 15 residues. Per germline, CDR1 MNHEY and CDR2 SMNVEV (reference sequence). The J segment lost 4 bases and the V segment lost 4 bases, leaving 10 bases of the junction unmatched.

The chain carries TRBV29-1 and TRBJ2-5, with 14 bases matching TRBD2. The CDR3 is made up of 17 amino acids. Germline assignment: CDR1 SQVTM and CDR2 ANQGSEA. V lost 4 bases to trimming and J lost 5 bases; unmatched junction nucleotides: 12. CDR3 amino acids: CSVAMTSGRGSPETQYF. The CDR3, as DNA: TGCAGCGTTGCTATGACTAGCGGGAGGGGGAGCCCCGAGACCCAGTACTTC.

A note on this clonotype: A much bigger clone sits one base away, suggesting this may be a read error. The chain's CDR3 is CAGSSLTGVGETQYF. CDR3 nucleotides: TGTGCCGGCAGTTCCCTGACAGGAGTGGGAGAGACCCAGTACTTC. The rearrangement links TRBV7-9 to TRBJ2-5; the D gene is possibly TRBD1 (6 bases). The CDR3 runs to 15 residues. Germline V gene data show CDR1 as SEHNR and CDR2 as FQNEAQ (reference sequence).

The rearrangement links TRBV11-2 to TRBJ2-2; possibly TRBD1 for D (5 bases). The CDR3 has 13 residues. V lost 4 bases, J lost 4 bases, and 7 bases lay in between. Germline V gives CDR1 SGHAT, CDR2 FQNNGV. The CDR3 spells CASSYRSTGELFF. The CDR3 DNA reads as TGTGCCAGCAGCTACAGGAGCACCGGGGAGCTGTTTTTT.

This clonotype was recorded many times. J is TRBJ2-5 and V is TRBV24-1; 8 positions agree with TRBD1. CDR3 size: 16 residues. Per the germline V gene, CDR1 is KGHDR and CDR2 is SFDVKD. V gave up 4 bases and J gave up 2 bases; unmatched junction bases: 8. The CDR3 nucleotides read TGTGCCACCAGTGAACGCCTCGGACAGGGACAAGAGACCCAGTACTTC. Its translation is CATSERLGQGQETQYF.

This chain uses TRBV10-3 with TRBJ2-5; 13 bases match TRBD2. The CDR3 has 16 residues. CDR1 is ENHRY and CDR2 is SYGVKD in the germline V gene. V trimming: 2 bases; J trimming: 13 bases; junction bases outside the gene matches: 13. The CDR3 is CAISEPGTSGTGMVYF. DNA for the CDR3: TGTGCCATCAGTGAGCCCGGGACTAGCGGGACGGGGATGGTGTACTTC.

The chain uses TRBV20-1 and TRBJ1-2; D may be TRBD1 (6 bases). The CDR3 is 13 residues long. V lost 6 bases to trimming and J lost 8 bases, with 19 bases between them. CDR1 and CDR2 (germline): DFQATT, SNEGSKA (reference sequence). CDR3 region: CSATGGRARGYTF. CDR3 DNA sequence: TGCAGTGCGACGGGGGGGCGCGCCCGCGGCTACACCTTC.

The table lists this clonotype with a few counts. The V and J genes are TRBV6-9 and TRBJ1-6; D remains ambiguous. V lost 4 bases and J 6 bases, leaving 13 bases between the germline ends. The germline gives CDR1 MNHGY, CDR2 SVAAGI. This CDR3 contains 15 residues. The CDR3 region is CASSSDTKSNSPLHF. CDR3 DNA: TGTGCCAGCAGTTCCGACACGAAGAGTAATTCACCCCTCCACTTT.

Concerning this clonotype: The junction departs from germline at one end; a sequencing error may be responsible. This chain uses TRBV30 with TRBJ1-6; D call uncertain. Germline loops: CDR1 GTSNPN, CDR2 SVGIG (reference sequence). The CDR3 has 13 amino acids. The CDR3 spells CAWSNAYNSPFHF. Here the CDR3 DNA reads TGTGCCTGGAGTAATGCATATAATTCACCCTTCCACTTT.

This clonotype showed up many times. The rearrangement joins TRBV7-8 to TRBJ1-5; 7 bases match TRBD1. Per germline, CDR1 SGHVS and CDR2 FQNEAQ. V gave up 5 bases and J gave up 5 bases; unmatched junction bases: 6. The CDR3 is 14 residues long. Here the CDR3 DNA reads TGTGCCAGCAGCCTGATAGACAGGGATCAGCCCCAGCATTTT. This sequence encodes CASSLIDRDQPQHF.

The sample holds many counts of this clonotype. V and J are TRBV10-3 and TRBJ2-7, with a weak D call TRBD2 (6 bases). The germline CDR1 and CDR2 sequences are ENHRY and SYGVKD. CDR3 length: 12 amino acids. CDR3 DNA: TGTGCTTCTCGGGGGTCGACCTACGAGCAGTACTTC. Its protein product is CASRGSTYEQYF.

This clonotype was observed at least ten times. The CDR3 DNA sequence: TGTGCCAGCAGTACCCTAGCGGGGGGCTCCTACGAGCAGTACTTC. Residues: CASSTLAGGSYEQYF. V is TRBV28 and J is TRBJ2-7; 11 bases are a match to TRBD2. CDR3 length equals 15 residues. The V and J ends lost 5 bases and 0 bases, in that order; junction bases with no gene match: 3. Germline CDR1 MDHEN, CDR2 SYDVKM.

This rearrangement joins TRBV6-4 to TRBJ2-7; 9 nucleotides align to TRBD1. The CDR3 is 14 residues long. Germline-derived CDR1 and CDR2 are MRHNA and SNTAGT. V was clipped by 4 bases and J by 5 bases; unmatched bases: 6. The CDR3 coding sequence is TGTGCCAGCAGTGCCCGACAGGGGGGCAACGAGCAGTACTTC. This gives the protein CASSARQGGNEQYF.

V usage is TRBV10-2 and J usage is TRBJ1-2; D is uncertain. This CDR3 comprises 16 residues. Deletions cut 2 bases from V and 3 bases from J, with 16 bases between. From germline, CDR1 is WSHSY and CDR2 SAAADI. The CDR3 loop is CASSEALGLTDYGYTF. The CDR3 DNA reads TGCGCCAGCAGTGAGGCCTTGGGGTTAACTGACTATGGCTACACCTTC.

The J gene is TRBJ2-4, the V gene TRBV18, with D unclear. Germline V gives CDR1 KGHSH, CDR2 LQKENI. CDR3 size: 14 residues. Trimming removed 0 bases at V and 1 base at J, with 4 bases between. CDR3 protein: CASSPPRAKNIQYF. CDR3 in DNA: TGTGCCAGCTCACCACCCAGGGCCAAAAACATTCAGTACTTC.

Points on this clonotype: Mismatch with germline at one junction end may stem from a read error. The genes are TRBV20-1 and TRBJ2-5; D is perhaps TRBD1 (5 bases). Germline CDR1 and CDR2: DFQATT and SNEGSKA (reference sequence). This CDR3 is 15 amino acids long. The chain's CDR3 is CSARDPRQGTETQCF. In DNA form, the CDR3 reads TGCAGTGCTAGAGACCCACGGCAGGGTACAGAGACCCAGTGCTTC.

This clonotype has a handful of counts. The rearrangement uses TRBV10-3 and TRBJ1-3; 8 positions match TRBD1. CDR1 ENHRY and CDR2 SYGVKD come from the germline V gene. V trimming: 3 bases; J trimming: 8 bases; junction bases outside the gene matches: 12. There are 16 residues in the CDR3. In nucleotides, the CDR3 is TGTGCCATCAGTGAATCGAGACAGGGGACTGGCGACACCATATATTTT. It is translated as CAISESRQGTGDTIYF.

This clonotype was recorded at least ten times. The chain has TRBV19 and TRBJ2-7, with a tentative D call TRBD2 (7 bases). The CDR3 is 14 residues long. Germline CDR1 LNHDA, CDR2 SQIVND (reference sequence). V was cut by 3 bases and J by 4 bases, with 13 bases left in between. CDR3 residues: CASSITRGAYEQYF. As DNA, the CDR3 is TGTGCCAGTAGTATCACCCGGGGGGCTTACGAGCAGTACTTC. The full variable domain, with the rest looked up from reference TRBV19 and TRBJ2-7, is DGGITQSPKYLFRKEGQNVTLSCEQNLNHDAMYWYRQDPGQGLRLIYYSQIVNDFQKGDIAEGYSVSREKKESFPLTVTSAQKNPTAFYLCASSITRGAYEQYFGPGTRLTVT.

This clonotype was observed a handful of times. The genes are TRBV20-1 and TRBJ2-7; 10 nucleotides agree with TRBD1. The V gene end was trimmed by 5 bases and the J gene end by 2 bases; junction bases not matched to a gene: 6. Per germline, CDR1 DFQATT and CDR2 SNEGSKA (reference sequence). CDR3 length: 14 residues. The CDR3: CSAYLGTGAYEQYF. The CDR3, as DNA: TGCAGTGCTTATTTGGGGACAGGGGCCTACGAGCAGTACTTC.

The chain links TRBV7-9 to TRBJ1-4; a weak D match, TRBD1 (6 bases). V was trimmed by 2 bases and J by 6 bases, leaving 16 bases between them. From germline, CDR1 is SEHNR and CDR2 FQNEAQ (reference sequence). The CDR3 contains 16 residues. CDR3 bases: TGTGCCAGCAGCTTATCAGTGCTCGGGGGCTATGAAAAACTGTTTTTT. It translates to CASSLSVLGGYEKLFF.

The CDR3: CASSLGGISLSGANVLTF. The CDR3 region has the DNA TGTGCCAGCAGCTTGGGAGGGATCAGCCTCTCAGGGGCCAACGTCCTGACTTTC. The chain uses TRBV5-8 and TRBJ2-6, with a tentative D call TRBD2 (5 bases). This CDR3 is built from 18 residues. V gave up 0 bases and J gave up 4 bases, with 17 bases separating them. CDR1 SGHTS and CDR2 YDEGEE come from the germline V gene.

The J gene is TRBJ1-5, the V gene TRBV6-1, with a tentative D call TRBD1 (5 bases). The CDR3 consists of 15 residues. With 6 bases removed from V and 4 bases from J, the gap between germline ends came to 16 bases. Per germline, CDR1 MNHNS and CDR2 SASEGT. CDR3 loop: CASRPLRGLNQPQHF. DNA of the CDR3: TGTGCCAGCAGACCCCTGCGGGGCCTAAATCAGCCCCAGCATTTT.

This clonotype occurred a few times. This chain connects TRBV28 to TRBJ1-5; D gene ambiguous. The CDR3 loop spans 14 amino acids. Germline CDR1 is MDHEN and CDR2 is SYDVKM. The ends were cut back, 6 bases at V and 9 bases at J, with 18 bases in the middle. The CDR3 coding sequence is TGTGCCAGCAGGCATGGGGTCTTAATCATGCCCCAGCATTTT. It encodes CASRHGVLIMPQHF. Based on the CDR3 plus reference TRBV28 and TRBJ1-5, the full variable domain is DVKVTQSSRYLVKRTGEKVFLECVQDMDHENMFWYRQDPGLGLRLIYFSYDVKMKEKGDIPEGYSVSREKKERFSLILESASTNQTSMYLCASRHGVLIMPQHFGDGTRLSIL.

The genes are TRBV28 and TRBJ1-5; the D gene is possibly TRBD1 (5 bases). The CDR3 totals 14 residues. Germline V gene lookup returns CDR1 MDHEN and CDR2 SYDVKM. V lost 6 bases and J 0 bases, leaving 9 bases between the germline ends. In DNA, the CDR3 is TGTGCCAGCAGGGGGCTTGATAGCAATCAGCCCCAGCATTTT. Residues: CASRGLDSNQPQHF. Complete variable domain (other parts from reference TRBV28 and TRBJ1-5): DVKVTQSSRYLVKRTGEKVFLECVQDMDHENMFWYRQDPGLGLRLIYFSYDVKMKEKGDIPEGYSVSREKKERFSLILESASTNQTSMYLCASRGLDSNQPQHFGDGTRLSIL.

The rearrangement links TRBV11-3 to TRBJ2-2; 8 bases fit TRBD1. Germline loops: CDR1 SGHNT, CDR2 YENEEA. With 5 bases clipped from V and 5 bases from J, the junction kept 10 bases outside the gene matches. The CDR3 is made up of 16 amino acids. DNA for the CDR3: TGTGCCAGCAGCCCTGGACAGGGTTTGAAGACCGGGGAGCTGTTTTTT. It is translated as CASSPGQGLKTGELFF.

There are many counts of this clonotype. CDR3 protein: CASSRLDYPYEQYF. The CDR3 DNA reads TGTGCCAGCAGCCGACTAGACTACCCTTACGAGCAGTACTTC. The chain combines TRBV12-3 or TRBV12-4 with TRBJ2-7; tentatively, D is TRBD2 (6 bases). The CDR3 length is 14 residues. Trimming removed 6 bases from V and 4 bases from J, with 16 bases in between.

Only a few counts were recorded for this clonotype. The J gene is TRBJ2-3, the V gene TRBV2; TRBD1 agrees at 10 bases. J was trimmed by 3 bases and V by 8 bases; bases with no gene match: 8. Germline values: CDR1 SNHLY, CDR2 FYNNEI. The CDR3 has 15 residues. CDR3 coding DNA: TGTGCCAGCCATGGGCCGGGACAGGGGACAGATACGCAGTATTTT. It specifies CASHGPGQGTDTQYF.

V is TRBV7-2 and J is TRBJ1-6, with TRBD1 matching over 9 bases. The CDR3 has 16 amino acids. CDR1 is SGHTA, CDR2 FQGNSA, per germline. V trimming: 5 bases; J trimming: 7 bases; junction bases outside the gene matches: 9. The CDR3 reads CASSQGGTGRNSPLHF. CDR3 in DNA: TGTGCCAGCAGCCAGGGCGGGACAGGGCGGAATTCACCCCTCCACTTT.

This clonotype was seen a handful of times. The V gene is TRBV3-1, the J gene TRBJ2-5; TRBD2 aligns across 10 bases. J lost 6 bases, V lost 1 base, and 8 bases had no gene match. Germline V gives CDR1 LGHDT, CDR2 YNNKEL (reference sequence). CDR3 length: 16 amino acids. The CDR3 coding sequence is TGTGCCAGCAGCCAAGTCTTGGCTAGCGGGAGTAAGACCCAGTACTTC. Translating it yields CASSQVLASGSKTQYF.